This section outlines one T cell receptor beta chain sequence together with its context. Its antigen remains unidentified. The CDR3 is 14 residues long. CDR1 PRHDT and CDR2 FYEKMQ come from the germline V gene (reference sequence). Trimming took 4 bases from V and 4 from J, leaving 10 bases between them. Sequencing was performed with immunoSEQ multiplex PCR; in TCRdb, only in-frame clones are kept and a portion is missing. The table shows fewer than 50,000 clones, with around 91% occurring only once. This record comes from a study of T cell responses to AZD1222 COVID-19 vaccine. General study points: With dominance at 160-218 and 743-854, vaccine-associated CD4 TCRs spanned spike. Recipients of AZD1222 seropositive at baseline numbered only 6 or 7. Two AZD1222 administrations were followed by greater Spike-specific TCR breadth and depth. Females outnumbered males among donors, who were mostly white British; clonal diversity was possibly underestimated.

The chain has TRBV13 and TRBJ2-2, with a tentative D call TRBD1 (5 bases). Sequencing was performed on peripheral blood, taken 28 days after the second AZD1222 dose. This sequence originates from an adult who received the AZD1222 COVID-19 vaccine. CDR3 in amino acids: CASSSGSVTGELFF. For the CDR3, the DNA is TGTGCCAGCAGCTCAGGGTCGGTCACCGGGGAGCTGTTTTTT.